These 5 T cell receptor beta chains were sequenced from one sample in a study of blood T cell repertoires in COVID-19. The protocol was immunoSEQ multiplex PCR, while the TCRdb copy is restricted to in-frame clones and leaves out a portion. The table has roughly 230,000 clones, 65% to 90% seen once. The specimen was peripheral blood. The receptors shown here come from a woman between 45 and 65 years old with acute or convalescent COVID-19.

The chain recombines TRBV5-1 with TRBJ2-2; D gene uncertain. From germline, CDR1 is SGHRS and CDR2 YFSETQ. Trimming removed 6 bases at V and 1 base at J, with 4 bases between. The length of the CDR3 is 12 residues. CDR3 region: CASNRNTGELFF. The DNA of the CDR3 is TGCGCCAGCAACAGGAACACCGGGGAGCTGTTTTTT.

This clone was observed once. The chain couples TRBV19 to TRBJ1-6; TRBD1 agrees at 8 bases. Germline V CDR1 and CDR2: LNHDA, SQIVND (reference sequence). Germline trimming cut 2 bases from V and 7 bases from J; bases unmatched to any gene: 4. This CDR3 has 15 amino acids. DNA for the CDR3: TGTGCCAGTAGTATATTTGGACAGGGAAATTCACCCCTCCACTTT. It specifies CASSIFGQGNSPLHF.

The V gene is TRBV11-2, the J gene TRBJ1-2; D may be TRBD1 (5 bases). Trimming took off 1 base at V and 1 base at J, with 13 bases between the two ends. The germline V gene encodes CDR1 SGHAT and CDR2 FQNNGV. CDR3 length equals 16 residues. CDR3 residues: CASSLAGAGSNYGYTF. In DNA form, the CDR3 reads TGTGCCAGCAGCTTAGCCGGGGCGGGGAGTAACTATGGCTACACCTTC.

This clone was observed a few times. The V gene is TRBV19, the J gene TRBJ2-1, with D uncertain. Trimming shortened V by 5 bases and J by 8 bases, and 13 bases separated the two germline ends. This CDR3 contains 13 residues. The germline gives CDR1 LNHDA, CDR2 SQIVND (reference sequence). CDR3 DNA sequence: TGTGCCAGTAGTCTCGTGCGGTGGGATGAGCAGTTCTTC. Translated: CASSLVRWDEQFF.

This clone was seen a handful of times. CDR3 nucleotides: TGTGCCAGCAGTGCCTCGACAGGGTCGAGCAATCAGCCCCAGCATTTT. It encodes CASSASTGSSNQPQHF. The chain is built from TRBV28 and TRBJ1-5; TRBD1 agrees at 7 bases. The CDR3 has 16 amino acids. Germline V gene sequence: CDR1 MDHEN, CDR2 SYDVKM. The J segment lost 1 base and the V segment lost 5 bases, leaving 8 bases of the junction unmatched.